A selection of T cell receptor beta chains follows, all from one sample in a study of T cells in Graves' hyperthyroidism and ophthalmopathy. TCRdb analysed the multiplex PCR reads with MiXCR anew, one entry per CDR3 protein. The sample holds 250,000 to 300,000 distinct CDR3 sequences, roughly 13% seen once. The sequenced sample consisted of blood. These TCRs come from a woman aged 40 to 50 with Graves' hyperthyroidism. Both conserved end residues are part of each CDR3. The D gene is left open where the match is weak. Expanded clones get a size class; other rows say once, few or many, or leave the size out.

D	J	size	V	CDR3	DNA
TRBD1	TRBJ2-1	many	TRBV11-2	CASSLEPGGNEQFF	TGTGCCAGCAGCTTAGAGCCAGGGGGCAATGAGCAGTTCTTC
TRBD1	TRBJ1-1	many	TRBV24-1	CATSDTGGTEAFF	TGTGCCACCAGTGACACAGGGGGCACTGAAGCTTTCTTT
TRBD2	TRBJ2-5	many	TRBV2	CASTLGLAGEETQYF	TGTGCCAGCACCCTGGGACTAGCGGGAGAAGAGACCCAGTACTTC
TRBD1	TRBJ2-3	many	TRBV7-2	CASSLVGITGGRADTQYF	TGTGCCAGCAGCTTAGTGGGGATTACAGGGGGTCGGGCAGATACGCAGTATTTT
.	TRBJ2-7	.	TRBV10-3	CAISEFDEQYF	TGTGCCATCAGTGAATTTGACGAGCAGTACTTC
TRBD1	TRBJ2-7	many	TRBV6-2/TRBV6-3	CASSYGQGNEQYF	TGTGCCAGCAGTTACGGACAGGGGAACGAGCAGTACTTC
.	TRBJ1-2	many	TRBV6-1	CASKWSGNYGYTF	TGTGCCAGCAAGTGGTCTGGGAACTATGGCTACACCTTC
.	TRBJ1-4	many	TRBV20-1	CSARDTGVNEKLFF	TGCAGTGCTAGAGATACGGGAGTTAATGAAAAACTGTTTTTT
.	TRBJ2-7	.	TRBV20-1	CSARPLALDRPEQYF	TGCAGTGCTAGGCCACTAGCCCTCGATCGTCCCGAGCAGTACTTC
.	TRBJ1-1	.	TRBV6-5	CASSYAGTLNTEAFF	TGTGCCAGCAGTTACGCCGGGACACTAAACACTGAAGCTTTCTTT
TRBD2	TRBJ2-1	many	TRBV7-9	CASSLTLAGMKNEQFF	TGTGCCAGCAGCTTAACACTAGCGGGGATGAAGAATGAGCAGTTCTTC
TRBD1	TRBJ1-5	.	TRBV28	CASSLTGQGDSQPQHF	TGTGCCAGCAGTTTAACGGGACAGGGGGATAGTCAGCCCCAGCATTTT
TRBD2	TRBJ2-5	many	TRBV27	CASSLRTGAGGTETQYF	TGTGCCAGCAGTTTGAGGACCGGGGCGGGAGGGACGGAGACCCAGTACTTC
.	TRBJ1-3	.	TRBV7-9	CASSLSRGRGNTIYF	TGTGCCAGCAGCTTATCTCGGGGGCGAGGAAACACCATATATTTT
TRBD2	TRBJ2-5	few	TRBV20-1	CSARGTRQKQETQYF	TGCAGTGCTAGAGGGACTAGACAAAAACAAGAGACCCAGTACTTC
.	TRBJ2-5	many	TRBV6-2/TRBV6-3	CASNSLSVSQQETQYF	TGTGCCAGCAATTCCCTTTCCGTAAGCCAGCAAGAGACCCAGTACTTC
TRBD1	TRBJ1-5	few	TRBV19	CASSVSGGAGQPQHF	TGTGCCAGTAGTGTCTCAGGGGGCGCGGGTCAGCCCCAGCATTTT
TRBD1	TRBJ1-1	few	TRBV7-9	CASRAPGGSEAFF	TGTGCCAGCAGAGCGCCAGGGGGTTCTGAAGCTTTCTTT
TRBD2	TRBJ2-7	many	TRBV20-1	CSATPAGGYEQYF	TGCAGTGCCACACCAGCGGGAGGCTACGAGCAGTACTTC
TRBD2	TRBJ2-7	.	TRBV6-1	CASRPLAERSYEQYF	TGTGCCAGCAGACCCCTAGCGGAACGCTCCTACGAGCAGTACTTC
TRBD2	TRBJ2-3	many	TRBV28	CASTGLSTDTQYF	TGTGCCAGTACGGGACTAAGCACAGATACGCAGTATTTT
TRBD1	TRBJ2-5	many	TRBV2	CASSPDRGNQETQYF	TGTGCCAGCAGTCCCGACAGGGGGAACCAAGAGACCCAGTACTTC
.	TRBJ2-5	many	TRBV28	CASSFFRPGRQTVHNETQYF	TGTGCCAGCAGTTTCTTCCGCCCGGGACGCCAAACGGTACACAATGAGACCCAGTACTTC